What follows is one T cell receptor (beta chain) and its context. Its antigen is currently unknown. The sample is drawn from a study of T cell responses to AZD1222 COVID-19 vaccine. On the study more broadly: Analysis merged second doses at about 4 or about 12 weeks.

Some clones are missing from TCRdb's copy, which holds only in-frame ones; the method was immunoSEQ multiplex PCR. The sample contains under 150,000 clones, 85% to 95% of which appear only once. Study-wide results and caveats: Spike was spanned by vaccine-associated CD4 TCRs, which were dominant at 160-218 and 743-854. Increases in Spike-specific TCR breadth and depth were seen after two AZD1222 doses. Mostly white British, mostly female donors; authors suggested clonal diversity may be underestimated.

The length of the CDR3 is 15 residues. V was trimmed by 5 bases and J by 5 bases, leaving 19 bases between them. Germline values: CDR1 MDHEN, CDR2 SYDVKM. The chain employs TRBV28 and TRBJ2-7; TRBD1 might be the D (7 bases). The sequencing used peripheral blood, collected on day 0 of AZD1222 vaccination. The TCR sequence derives from an adult in good health. CDR3 protein: CASSASGQEGHEQYF. The CDR3 DNA reads TGTGCCAGCAGTGCCTCCGGACAGGAGGGGCACGAGCAGTACTTC. The variable domain in full, completed from reference TRBV28 and TRBJ2-7, reads DVKVTQSSRYLVKRTGEKVFLECVQDMDHENMFWYRQDPGLGLRLIYFSYDVKMKEKGDIPEGYSVSREKKERFSLILESASTNQTSMYLCASSASGQEGHEQYFGPGTRLTVT.